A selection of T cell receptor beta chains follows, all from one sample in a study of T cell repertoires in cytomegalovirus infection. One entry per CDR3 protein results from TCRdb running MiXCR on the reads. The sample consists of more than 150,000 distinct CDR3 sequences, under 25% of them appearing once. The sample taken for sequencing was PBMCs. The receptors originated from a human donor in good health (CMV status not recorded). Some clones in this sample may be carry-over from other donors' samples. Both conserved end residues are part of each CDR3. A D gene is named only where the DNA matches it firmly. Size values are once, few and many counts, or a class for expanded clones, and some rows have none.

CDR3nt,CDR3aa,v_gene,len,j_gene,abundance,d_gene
TGCAGTCACCTTAACTTACAGGGGGAAGAGACCCAGTACTTC,CSHLNLQGEETQYF,TRBV20-1,14,TRBJ2-5,few,TRBD1
TGTGCCAGCAGCTTGGAGGGATTGTTCGGAAAACTGTTTTTT,CASSLEGLFGKLFF,TRBV5-6,14,TRBJ1-4,-,-
TGTGCCAGTAGAACCCTCGCGAACACTGAAGCTTTCTTT,CASRTLANTEAFF,TRBV19,13,TRBJ1-1,-,-
TGTGCCATCAGTGAGCCATCCAAAACAGAGAGCACAGATACGCAGTATTTT,CAISEPSKTESTDTQYF,TRBV10-3,17,TRBJ2-3,few,-
TGCAGTGCTAGAGATCAGGGGTGGCCCCAGCATTTT,CSARDQGWPQHF,TRBV20-1,12,TRBJ1-5,few,-
TGTGCCAGCAGCTTGGCGGAGCTAGCGCCTTACAATGAGCAGTTCTTC,CASSLAELAPYNEQFF,TRBV5-5,16,TRBJ2-1,few,-
TGTGCCAGCAGCCAAGATAGTCGGTATGGCTACACCTTC,CASSQDSRYGYTF,TRBV3-1,13,TRBJ1-2,-,-
TGTGCCAGCAGTTTATCAGGGGAAGATGGCTACACCTTC,CASSLSGEDGYTF,TRBV28,13,TRBJ1-2,many,-
TGTGCCAGCAGACTAGCGAGACCAGATACGCAGTATTTT,CASRLARPDTQYF,TRBV2,13,TRBJ2-3,-,TRBD2
TGTGCCAGAAGTATGTTGGACAGGCCCTACGAGCAGTACTTC,CARSMLDRPYEQYF,TRBV19,14,TRBJ2-7,few,TRBD1
TGTGCCAGCAGCTTGAACGGGGAAGGGCACACTGAAGCTTTCTTT,CASSLNGEGHTEAFF,TRBV5-6,15,TRBJ1-1,-,-
TGCAGCGTTGAAGGCGTAGGGGGCGCCGACACTGAAGCTTTCTTT,CSVEGVGGADTEAFF,TRBV29-1,15,TRBJ1-1,few,TRBD1
TGTGCCAGCAGTCTATACAGGTTTCTCCCGGGAAACATTCAGTACTTC,CASSLYRFLPGNIQYF,TRBV28,16,TRBJ2-4,many,-
TGCGCCAGCAGCTTGGCAGGGACCCAAGAGACCCAGTACTTC,CASSLAGTQETQYF,TRBV5-1,14,TRBJ2-5,few,-
TGTGCCAGCAGCGTACAGGAAGATACGCAGTATTTT,CASSVQEDTQYF,TRBV7-9,12,TRBJ2-3,-,-
TGTGCCAGCAGCGTAGGGGCCCAAGAGACCCAGTACTTC,CASSVGAQETQYF,TRBV9,13,TRBJ2-5,few,-
TGTGCCAGCAATTCCCTCCAGGGTGTCAATCAGCCCCAGCATTTT,CASNSLQGVNQPQHF,TRBV28,15,TRBJ1-5,-,-
TGTGCCAGCACTCCCGGAGGACCGAAAGAGACCCAGTACTTC,CASTPGGPKETQYF,TRBV6-2/TRBV6-3,14,TRBJ2-5,-,-
TGTGCCAGCAGCTCGGGACTAGGGGCCAATGAGCAGTTCTTC,CASSSGLGANEQFF,TRBV6-2/TRBV6-3,14,TRBJ2-1,many,TRBD2
TGTGCCAGCAGTTCAGTTATTCGCTCTGGGGCCAACGTCCTGACTTTC,CASSSVIRSGANVLTF,TRBV28,16,TRBJ2-6,few,-
TGCAGCGTTACAAAAGGGACAGCGACGGCGTCTGAAGCTTTCTTT,CSVTKGTATASEAFF,TRBV29-1,15,TRBJ1-1,few,TRBD1
TGTGCCAGCAGTTCTCGGACAGGAGGCAATCAGCCCCAGCATTTT,CASSSRTGGNQPQHF,TRBV5-5,15,TRBJ1-5,-,TRBD1
TGTGCCAGCAGTCGCCGGGACTATTACTACGAGCAGTACTTC,CASSRRDYYYEQYF,TRBV12-3/TRBV12-4,14,TRBJ2-7,few,TRBD2
TGTGCCAGCAGCCGGGGGACTAGCGACTACGAGCAGTACTTC,CASSRGTSDYEQYF,TRBV7-9,14,TRBJ2-7,many,TRBD2
TGTGCCAGCAGTAGGCAGGGGAGGAAGTCACCCCTCCACTTT,CASSRQGRKSPLHF,TRBV2,14,TRBJ1-6,-,-
TGTGCCAGTAGCCTTTGGGTCGGACAGGGCGTTAATCAGCCCCAGCATTTT,CASSLWVGQGVNQPQHF,TRBV19,17,TRBJ1-5,-,TRBD1
TGTGCCAGCAGCTCCGACGGACGCCACTACGAGCAGTACTTC,CASSSDGRHYEQYF,TRBV7-2,14,TRBJ2-7,many,-
TGTGCCAGCAGCCCGGACAGTGCAACTAACTATGGCTACACCTTC,CASSPDSATNYGYTF,TRBV7-9,15,TRBJ1-2,-,-
TGTGCCAGCAGAGCGGACAGGGGAAACCAGCCCCAGCATTTT,CASRADRGNQPQHF,TRBV28,14,TRBJ1-5,once,TRBD1
TGTGCCAGTAGTATGGACGGGAGAGGCTACACCTTC,CASSMDGRGYTF,TRBV19,12,TRBJ1-2,many,-
TGCAGTGCTAGAGATACAGCTAGCGGGTTAACAGATACGCAGTATTTT,CSARDTASGLTDTQYF,TRBV20-1,16,TRBJ2-3,few,TRBD2
TGTGCCAGTAGTAGCTGGACAGAGGACATTCAGTACTTC,CASSSWTEDIQYF,TRBV19,13,TRBJ2-4,-,-
TGTGCCAGCAGTTTTCGCGCTGTCTACGAGCAGTACTTC,CASSFRAVYEQYF,TRBV6-2/TRBV6-3,13,TRBJ2-7,-,-
TGTGCCAGCAGCTTAGACGGCAGGGGGCTCACAGATACGCAGTATTTT,CASSLDGRGLTDTQYF,TRBV7-8,16,TRBJ2-3,many,TRBD1
TGTGCCAGCAGCTTCGCCGGGAAAGCGGGGAATGAGCAGTTCTTC,CASSFAGKAGNEQFF,TRBV7-8,15,TRBJ2-1,many,TRBD2
TGCAGTGCTAGTATTATGGTCAACTATGGCTACACCTTC,CSASIMVNYGYTF,TRBV20-1,13,TRBJ1-2,-,-
TGTGCCAGCAGCTTTCTCGACGAGCAGTACTTC,CASSFLDEQYF,TRBV11-3,11,TRBJ2-7,many,-
TGTGCCAGCAGTTTCCAGTCAGGTCGATTAGGCTACACCTTC,CASSFQSGRLGYTF,TRBV28,14,TRBJ1-2,many,-
TGTGCCAGCAGCTCAGGAGGGACCCCGCGGCAGTACTTC,CASSSGGTPRQYF,TRBV5-6,13,TRBJ2-7,few,-
TGTGCCATCAGTGAGACAATGCGGGGCAACACTGAAGCTTTCTTT,CAISETMRGNTEAFF,TRBV10-3,15,TRBJ1-1,-,-
TGTGCCAGCAGGGGGGACAGCATGAACACTGAAGCTTTCTTT,CASRGDSMNTEAFF,TRBV6-1,14,TRBJ1-1,-,TRBD1